The table lists the clone carrying this TCR beta chain with many counts. V was pared by 8 bases and J by 0 bases, with 11 bases between. CDR1 and CDR2 from the germline V gene are SEHNR and FQNEAQ (reference sequence). This CDR3 contains 13 residues. The data originate from a study of neurological immune-mediated disorders. Time point described: longitudinal time-point 3. Each CDR3 protein is one row after TCRdb ran MiXCR on the 5' RACE reads. This table has under 130,000 distinct CDR3 sequences, less than 14% appearing once. The V call is TRBV7-9, the J call TRBJ2-7; D is possibly TRBD1 (6 bases). Sequencing was done on a sample of PBMCs. This clonotype was sampled from a female donor with HTLV-1-associated myelopathy (HAM/TSP). CDR3 loop: CASGSGASYEQYF. DNA for the CDR3: TGTGCCAGCGGATCAGGGGCCTCCTACGAGCAGTACTTC.